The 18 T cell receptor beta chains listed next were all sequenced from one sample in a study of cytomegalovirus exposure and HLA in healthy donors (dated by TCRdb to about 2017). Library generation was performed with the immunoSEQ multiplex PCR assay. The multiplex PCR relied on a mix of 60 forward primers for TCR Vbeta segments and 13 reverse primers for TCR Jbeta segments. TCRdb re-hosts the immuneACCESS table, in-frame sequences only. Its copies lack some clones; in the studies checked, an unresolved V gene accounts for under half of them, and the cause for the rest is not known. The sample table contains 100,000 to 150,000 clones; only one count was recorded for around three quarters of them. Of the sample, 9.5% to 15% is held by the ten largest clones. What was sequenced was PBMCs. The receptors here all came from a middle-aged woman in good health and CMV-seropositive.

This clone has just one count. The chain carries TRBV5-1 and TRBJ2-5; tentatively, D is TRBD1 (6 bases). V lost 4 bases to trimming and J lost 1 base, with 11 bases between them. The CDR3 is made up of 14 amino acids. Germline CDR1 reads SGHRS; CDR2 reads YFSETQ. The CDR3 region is CASSPTGAQETQYF. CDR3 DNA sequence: TGCGCCAGCAGCCCGACAGGAGCCCAAGAGACCCAGTACTTC.

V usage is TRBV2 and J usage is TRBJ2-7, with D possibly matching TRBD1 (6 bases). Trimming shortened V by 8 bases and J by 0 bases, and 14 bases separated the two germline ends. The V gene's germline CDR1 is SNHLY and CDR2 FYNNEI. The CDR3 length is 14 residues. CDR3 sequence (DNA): TGTGCCAGCGGCCGGCAGGGGAGCTCCTACGAGCAGTACTTC. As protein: CASGRQGSSYEQYF.

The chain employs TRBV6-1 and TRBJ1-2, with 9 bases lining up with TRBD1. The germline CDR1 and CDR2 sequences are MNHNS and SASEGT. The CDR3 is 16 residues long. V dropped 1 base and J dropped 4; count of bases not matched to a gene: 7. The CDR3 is CASSEVSGTGFYGYTF. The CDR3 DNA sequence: TGTGCCAGCAGTGAAGTGAGCGGGACAGGGTTCTATGGCTACACCTTC.

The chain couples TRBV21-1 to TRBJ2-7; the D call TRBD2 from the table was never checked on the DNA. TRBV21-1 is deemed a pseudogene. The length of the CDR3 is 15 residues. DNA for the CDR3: TGTGCCAGCAGCAGAGAGCCATCTCCGTCCTACGAGCAGTACTTC. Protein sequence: CASSREPSPSYEQYF.

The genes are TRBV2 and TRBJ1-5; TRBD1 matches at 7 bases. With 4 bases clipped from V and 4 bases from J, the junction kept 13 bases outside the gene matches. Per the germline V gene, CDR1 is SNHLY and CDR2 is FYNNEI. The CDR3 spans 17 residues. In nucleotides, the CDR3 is TGTGCCAGCAGTGTAGAAGGGAACAGGGGTATGAATCAGCCCCAGCATTTT. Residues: CASSVEGNRGMNQPQHF.

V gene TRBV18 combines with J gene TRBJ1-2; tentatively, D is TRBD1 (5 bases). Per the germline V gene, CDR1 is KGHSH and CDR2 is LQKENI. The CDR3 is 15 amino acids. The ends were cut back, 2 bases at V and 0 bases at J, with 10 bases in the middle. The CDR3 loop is CASSPGTGANYGYTF. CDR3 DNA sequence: TGTGCCAGCTCACCAGGGACGGGAGCTAACTATGGCTACACCTTC.

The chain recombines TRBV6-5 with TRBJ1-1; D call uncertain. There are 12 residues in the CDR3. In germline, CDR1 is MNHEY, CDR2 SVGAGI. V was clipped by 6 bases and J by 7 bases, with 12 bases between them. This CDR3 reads CASSSRGFEAFF. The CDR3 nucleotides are TGTGCCAGCAGCTCTCGGGGTTTTGAAGCTTTCTTT.

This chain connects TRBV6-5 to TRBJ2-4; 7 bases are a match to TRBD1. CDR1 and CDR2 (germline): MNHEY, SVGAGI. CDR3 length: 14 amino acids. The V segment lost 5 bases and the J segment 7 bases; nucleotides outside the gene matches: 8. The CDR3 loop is CASSSRGRRNIQYF. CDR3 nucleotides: TGTGCCAGCAGTAGTAGGGGGCGCAGGAACATTCAGTACTTC.

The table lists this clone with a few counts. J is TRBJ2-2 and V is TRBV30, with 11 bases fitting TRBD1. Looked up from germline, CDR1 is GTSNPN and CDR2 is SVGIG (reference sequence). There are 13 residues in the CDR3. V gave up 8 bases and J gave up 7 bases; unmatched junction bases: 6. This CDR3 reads CAADRGLVGELFF. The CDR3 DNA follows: TGTGCCGCGGACAGGGGGCTTGTCGGGGAGCTGTTTTTT.

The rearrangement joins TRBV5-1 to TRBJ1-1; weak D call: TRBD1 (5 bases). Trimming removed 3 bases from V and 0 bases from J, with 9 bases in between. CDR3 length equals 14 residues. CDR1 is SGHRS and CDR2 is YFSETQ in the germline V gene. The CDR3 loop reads CASSSGLLNTEAFF. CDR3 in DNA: TGCGCCAGCAGCTCGGGACTGTTGAACACTGAAGCTTTCTTT. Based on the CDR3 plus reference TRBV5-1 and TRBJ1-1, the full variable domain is KAGVTQTPRYLIKTRGQQVTLSCSPISGHRSVSWYQQTPGQGLQFLFEYFSETQRNKGNFPGRFSGRQFSNSRSEMNVSTLELGDSALYLCASSSGLLNTEAFFGQGTRLTVV.

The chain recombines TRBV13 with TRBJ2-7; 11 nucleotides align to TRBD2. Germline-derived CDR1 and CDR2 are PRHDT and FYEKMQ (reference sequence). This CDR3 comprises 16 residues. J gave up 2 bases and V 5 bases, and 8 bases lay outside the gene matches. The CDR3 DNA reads TGTGCCAGCAGCGGTACGACTAGCGGGAACCCCTACGAGCAGTACTTC. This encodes CASSGTTSGNPYEQYF.

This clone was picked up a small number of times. CDR3 nucleotide sequence: TGTGCCAGCAAACCGACAGGGGGCGTCAATGGCTACACCTTC. Translation gives CASKPTGGVNGYTF. This chain links TRBV28 with TRBJ1-2, with 10 bases matching TRBD1. V shed 7 bases, J shed 6 bases, and the junction held 8 bases outside the gene matches. The length of the CDR3 is 14 residues. Germline V gene sequence: CDR1 MDHEN, CDR2 SYDVKM.

CDR3 DNA: TGTGCCAGCAGGCTCCACGGACAGGGGAACTATGGCTACACCTTC. Translation: CASRLHGQGNYGYTF. The V gene is TRBV6-5, the J gene TRBJ1-2; 9 positions match TRBD1. The CDR3 consists of 15 residues. Germline CDR1 reads MNHEY; CDR2 reads SVGAGI. V was clipped by 6 bases and J by 2 bases; unmatched bases: 7.

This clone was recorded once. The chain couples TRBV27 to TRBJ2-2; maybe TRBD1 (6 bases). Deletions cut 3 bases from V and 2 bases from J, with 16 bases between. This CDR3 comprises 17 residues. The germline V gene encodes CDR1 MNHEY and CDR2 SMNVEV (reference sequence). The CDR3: CASSFLHTGLNTGELFF. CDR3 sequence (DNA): TGTGCCAGCAGTTTCCTACATACAGGGCTTAACACCGGGGAGCTGTTTTTT.

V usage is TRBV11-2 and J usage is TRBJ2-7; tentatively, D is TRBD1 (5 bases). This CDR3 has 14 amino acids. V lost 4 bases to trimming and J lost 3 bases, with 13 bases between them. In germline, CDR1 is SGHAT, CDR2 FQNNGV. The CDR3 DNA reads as TGTGCCAGCAGCTCCTCGACAGACAGCTACGAGCAGTACTTC. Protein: CASSSSTDSYEQYF.

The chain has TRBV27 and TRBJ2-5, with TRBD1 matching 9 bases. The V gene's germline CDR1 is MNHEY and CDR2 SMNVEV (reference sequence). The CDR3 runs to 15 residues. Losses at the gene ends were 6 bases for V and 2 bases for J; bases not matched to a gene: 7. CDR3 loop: CASRGQGMGQETQYF. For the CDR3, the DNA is TGTGCCAGCAGAGGACAGGGGATGGGGCAAGAGACCCAGTACTTC.

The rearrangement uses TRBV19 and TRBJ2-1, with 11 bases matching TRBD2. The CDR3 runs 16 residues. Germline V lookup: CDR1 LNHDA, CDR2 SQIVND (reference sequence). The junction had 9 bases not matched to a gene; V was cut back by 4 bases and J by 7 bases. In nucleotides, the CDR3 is TGTGCCAGTAGTACTCACCTAGCGGGAGGCAGAAATGAGCAGTTCTTC. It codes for CASSTHLAGGRNEQFF.

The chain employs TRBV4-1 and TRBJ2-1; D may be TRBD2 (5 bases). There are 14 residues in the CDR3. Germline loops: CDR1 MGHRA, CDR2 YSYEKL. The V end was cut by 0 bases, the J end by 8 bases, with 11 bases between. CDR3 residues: CASSQEGLAYEQFF. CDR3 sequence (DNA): TGCGCCAGCAGCCAAGAAGGGCTAGCCTATGAGCAGTTCTTC.